The present TCR beta chain was sequenced within a study of blood T cell repertoires in COVID-19. For the study at large: COVID-19 samples collected from the United States, Italy and Spain covered acute and convalescent phases. Sources were T cells, B-cell-depleted T cells, or PBMCs; the material itself was cDNA or gDNA.

Per the original data handling: How many nucleated cells were present was estimated from reference gene primer amplification. Sequencing was performed with immunoSEQ multiplex PCR; in TCRdb, only in-frame clones are kept and a portion is missing. Clonal size and the V and J genes are those of that table, whereas D and trimming came from the DNA. The table records about 340,000 clones, about 86% of them present only once. CDR3 length equals 16 residues. The V gene's germline CDR1 is MNHNY and CDR2 SVGAGI (reference sequence). The V and J ends lost 0 bases and 0 bases respectively, with 11 bases between them.

The J gene is TRBJ1-1, the V gene TRBV6-6; D is perhaps TRBD1 (6 bases). The sequenced sample was peripheral blood. The sequence came from a young man with active or convalescent COVID-19. In DNA, the CDR3 is TGTGCCAGCAGTTACTCGGGGGGGCGGGTGAACACTGAAGCTTTCTTT. Translating gives CASSYSGGRVNTEAFF.